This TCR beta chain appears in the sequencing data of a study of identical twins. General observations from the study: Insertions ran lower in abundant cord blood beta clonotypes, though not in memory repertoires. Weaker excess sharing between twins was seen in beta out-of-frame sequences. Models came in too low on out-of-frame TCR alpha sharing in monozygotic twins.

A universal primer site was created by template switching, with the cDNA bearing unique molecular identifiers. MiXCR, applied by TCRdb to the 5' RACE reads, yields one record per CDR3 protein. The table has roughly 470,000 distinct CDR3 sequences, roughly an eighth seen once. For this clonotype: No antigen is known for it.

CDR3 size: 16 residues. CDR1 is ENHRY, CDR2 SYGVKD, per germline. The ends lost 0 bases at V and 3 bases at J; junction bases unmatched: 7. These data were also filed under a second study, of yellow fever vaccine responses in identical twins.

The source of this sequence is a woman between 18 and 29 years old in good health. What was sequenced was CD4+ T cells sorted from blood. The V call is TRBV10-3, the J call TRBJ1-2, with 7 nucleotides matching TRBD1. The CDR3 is CAISESSRGLDYGYTF. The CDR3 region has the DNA TGTGCCATCAGTGAGTCGAGTAGGGGGCTAGACTATGGCTACACCTTC.